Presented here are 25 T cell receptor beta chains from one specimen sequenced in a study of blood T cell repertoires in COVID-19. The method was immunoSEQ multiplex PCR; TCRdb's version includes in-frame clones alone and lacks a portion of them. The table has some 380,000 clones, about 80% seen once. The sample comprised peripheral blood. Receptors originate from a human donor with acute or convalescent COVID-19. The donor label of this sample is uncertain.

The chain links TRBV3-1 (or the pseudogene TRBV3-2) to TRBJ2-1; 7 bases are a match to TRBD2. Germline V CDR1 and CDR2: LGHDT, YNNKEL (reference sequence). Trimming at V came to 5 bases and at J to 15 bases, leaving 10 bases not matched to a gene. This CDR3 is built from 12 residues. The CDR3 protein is CASSLIPGLLFF. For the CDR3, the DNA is TGTGCCAGCAGCTTGATCCCGGGACTACTGTTCTTC.

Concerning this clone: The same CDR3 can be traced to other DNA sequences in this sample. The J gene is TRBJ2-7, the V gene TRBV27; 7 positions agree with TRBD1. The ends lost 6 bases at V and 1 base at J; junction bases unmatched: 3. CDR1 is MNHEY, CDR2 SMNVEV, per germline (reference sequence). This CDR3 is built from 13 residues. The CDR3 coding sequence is TGTGCCAGCAGCCTGGGACAGTCCTACGAGCAGTACTTC. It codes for CASSLGQSYEQYF.

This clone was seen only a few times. The DNA for the CDR3 is TGTGCCAGTACGAGTTGGTTAAATCAGCCCCAGCATTTT. Its translation: CASTSWLNQPQHF. J is TRBJ1-5 and V is TRBV19; D is ambiguous. Germline CDR1 reads LNHDA; CDR2 reads SQIVND (reference sequence). V lost 7 bases to trimming and J lost 4 bases, with 11 bases between them. The CDR3 length is 13 residues.

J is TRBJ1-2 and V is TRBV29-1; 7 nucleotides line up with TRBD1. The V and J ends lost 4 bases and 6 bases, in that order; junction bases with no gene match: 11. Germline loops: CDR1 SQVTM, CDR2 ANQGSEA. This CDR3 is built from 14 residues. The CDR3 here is CSVVRADRVDGYTF. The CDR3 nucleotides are TGCAGCGTTGTCCGGGCTGACAGGGTCGATGGCTACACCTTC.

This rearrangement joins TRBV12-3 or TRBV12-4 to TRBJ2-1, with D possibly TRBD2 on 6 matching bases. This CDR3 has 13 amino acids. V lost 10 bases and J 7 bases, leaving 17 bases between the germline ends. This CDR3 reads CAIRGIGRNEQFF. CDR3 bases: TGTGCCATTCGTGGAATAGGGAGGAATGAGCAGTTCTTC.

CDR3 region: CASSVGKVGAKRGSSYNEQFF. CDR3 nucleotides: TGTGCCAGCAGCGTAGGAAAGGTAGGTGCGAAGCGGGGAAGCTCCTACAATGAGCAGTTCTTC. The genes are TRBV9 and TRBJ2-1; 7 positions agree with TRBD2. V lost 0 bases and J lost 0; bases outside the gene matches: 18. Germline CDR1 SGDLS, CDR2 YYNGEE. The CDR3 totals 21 residues.

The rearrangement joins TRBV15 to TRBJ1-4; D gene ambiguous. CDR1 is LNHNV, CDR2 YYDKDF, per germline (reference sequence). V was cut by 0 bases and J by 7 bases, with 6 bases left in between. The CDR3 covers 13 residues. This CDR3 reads CATSRDKSEKLFF. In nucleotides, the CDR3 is TGTGCCACCAGCAGAGACAAGAGTGAAAAACTGTTTTTT.

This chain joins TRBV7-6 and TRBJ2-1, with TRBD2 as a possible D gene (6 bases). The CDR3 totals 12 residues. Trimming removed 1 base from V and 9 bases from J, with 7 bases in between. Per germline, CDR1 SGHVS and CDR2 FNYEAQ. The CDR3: CASSLVGGEQFF. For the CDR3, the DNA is TGTGCCAGCAGCTTAGTGGGGGGTGAGCAGTTCTTC.

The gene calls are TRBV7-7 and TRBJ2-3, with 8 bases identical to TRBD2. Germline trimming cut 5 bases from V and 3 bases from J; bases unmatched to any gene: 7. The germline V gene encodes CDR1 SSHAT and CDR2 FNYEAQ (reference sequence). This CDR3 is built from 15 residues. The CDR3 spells CASSPGTSFTDTQYF. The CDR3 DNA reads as TGTGCCAGCAGCCCCGGGACTAGTTTTACAGATACGCAGTATTTT.

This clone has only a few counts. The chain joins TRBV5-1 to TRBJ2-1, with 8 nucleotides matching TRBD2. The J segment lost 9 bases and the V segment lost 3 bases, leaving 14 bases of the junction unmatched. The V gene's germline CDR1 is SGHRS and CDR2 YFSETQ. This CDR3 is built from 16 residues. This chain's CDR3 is CASSSEVRTSSIEQFF. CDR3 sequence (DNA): TGCGCCAGCAGCTCTGAGGTCCGGACTAGCTCGATTGAGCAGTTCTTC.

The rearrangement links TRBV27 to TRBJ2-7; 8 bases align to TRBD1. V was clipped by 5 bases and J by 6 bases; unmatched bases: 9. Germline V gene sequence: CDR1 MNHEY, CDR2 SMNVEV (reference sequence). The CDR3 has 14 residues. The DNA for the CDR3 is TGTGCCAGCAGTCAACGGACAGGGATGGGCGAGCAGTACTTC. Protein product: CASSQRTGMGEQYF.

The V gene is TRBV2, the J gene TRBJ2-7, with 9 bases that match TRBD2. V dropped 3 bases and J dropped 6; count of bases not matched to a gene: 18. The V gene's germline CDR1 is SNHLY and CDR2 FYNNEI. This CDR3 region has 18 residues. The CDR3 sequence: CASSEGLRGGRAIGEQYF. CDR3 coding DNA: TGTGCCAGCAGTGAGGGGTTGCGGGGGGGCCGGGCGATCGGCGAGCAGTACTTC.

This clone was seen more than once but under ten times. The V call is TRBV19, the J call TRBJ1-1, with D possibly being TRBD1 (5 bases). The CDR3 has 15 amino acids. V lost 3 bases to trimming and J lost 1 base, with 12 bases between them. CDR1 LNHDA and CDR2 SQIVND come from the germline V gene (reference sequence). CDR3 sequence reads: CASSMFRGTNTEAFF. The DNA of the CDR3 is TGTGCCAGTAGTATGTTCCGGGGGACGAACACTGAAGCTTTCTTT.

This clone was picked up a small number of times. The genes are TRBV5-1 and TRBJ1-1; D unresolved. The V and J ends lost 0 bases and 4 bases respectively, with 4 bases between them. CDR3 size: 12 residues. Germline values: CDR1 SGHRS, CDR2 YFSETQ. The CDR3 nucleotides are TGCGCCAGCAGCTTGGACATCACTGAAGCTTTCTTT. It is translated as CASSLDITEAFF.

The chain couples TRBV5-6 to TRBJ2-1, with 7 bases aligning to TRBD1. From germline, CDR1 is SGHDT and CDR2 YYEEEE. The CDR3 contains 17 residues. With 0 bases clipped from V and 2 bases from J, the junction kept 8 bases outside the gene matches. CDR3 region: CASSLVSAGGAYNEQFF. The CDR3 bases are TGTGCCAGCAGCTTGGTTTCGGCAGGGGGTGCCTACAATGAGCAGTTCTTC.

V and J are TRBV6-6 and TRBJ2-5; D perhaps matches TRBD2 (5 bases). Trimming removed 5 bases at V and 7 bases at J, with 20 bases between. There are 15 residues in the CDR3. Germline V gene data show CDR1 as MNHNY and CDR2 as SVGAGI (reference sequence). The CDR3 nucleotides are TGTGCCAGCAGTGAGAACGAGCAAACCGCGGGGACCCAGTACTTC. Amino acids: CASSENEQTAGTQYF.

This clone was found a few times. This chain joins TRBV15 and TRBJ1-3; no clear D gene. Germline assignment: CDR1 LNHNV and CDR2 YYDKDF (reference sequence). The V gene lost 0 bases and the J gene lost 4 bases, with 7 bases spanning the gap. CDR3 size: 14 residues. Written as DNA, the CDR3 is TGTGCCACCAGCAGAGATCCGGGGGGAAACACCATATATTTT. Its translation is CATSRDPGGNTIYF.

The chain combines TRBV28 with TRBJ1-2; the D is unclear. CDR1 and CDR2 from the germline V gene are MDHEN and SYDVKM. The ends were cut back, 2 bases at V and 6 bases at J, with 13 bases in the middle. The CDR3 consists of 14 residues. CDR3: CASSLEVATHGYTF. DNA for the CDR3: TGTGCCAGCAGTTTAGAGGTGGCCACACATGGCTACACCTTC.

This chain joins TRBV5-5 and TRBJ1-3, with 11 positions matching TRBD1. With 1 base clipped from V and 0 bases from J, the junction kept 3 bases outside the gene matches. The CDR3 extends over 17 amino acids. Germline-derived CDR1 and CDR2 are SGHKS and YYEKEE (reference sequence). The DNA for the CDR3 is TGTGCCAGCAGCTTGACCGGGACAGGGGGCTCTGGAAACACCATATATTTT. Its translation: CASSLTGTGGSGNTIYF. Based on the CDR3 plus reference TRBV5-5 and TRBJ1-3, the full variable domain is DAGVTQSPTHLIKTRGQQVTLRCSPISGHKSVSWYQQVLGQGPQFIFQYYEKEERGRGNFPDRFSARQFPNYSSELNVNALLLGDSALYLCASSLTGTGGSGNTIYFGEGSWLTVV.

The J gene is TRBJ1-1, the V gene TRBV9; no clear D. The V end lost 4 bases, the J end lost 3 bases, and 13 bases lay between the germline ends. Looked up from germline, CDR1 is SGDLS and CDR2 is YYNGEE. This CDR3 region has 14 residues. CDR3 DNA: TGTGCCAGCAGCTACGGGGATGCTGACACTGAAGCTTTCTTT. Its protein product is CASSYGDADTEAFF.

CDR3 sequence (DNA): TGTGCCAGCAGCCATCAGTCTAACTATGGCTACACCTTC. It specifies CASSHQSNYGYTF. This rearrangement joins TRBV14 to TRBJ1-2, with D unresolved. V lost 3 bases to trimming and J lost 0 bases, with 5 bases between them. The CDR3 length is 13 residues. Germline CDR1 is SGHDN and CDR2 is FVKESK.

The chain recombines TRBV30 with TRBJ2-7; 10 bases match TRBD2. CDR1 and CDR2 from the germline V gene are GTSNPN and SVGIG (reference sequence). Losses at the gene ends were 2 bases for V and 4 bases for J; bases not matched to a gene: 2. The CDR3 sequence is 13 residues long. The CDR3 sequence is CAWSFSGGYEQYF. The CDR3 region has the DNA TGTGCCTGGAGTTTTAGCGGGGGGTACGAGCAGTACTTC.

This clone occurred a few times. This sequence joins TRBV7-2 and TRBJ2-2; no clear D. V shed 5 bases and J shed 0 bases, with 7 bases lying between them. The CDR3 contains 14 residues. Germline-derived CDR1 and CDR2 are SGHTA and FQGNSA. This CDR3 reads CASSPSSNTGELFF. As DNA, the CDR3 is TGTGCCAGCAGCCCAAGCTCGAACACCGGGGAGCTGTTTTTT.

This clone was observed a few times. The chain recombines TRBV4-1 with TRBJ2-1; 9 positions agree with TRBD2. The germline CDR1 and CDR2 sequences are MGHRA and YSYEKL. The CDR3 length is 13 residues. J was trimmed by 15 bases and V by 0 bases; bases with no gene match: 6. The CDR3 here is CASSQDRLAGMFF. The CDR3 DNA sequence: TGCGCCAGCAGCCAAGATAGGCTAGCGGGAATGTTCTTC.

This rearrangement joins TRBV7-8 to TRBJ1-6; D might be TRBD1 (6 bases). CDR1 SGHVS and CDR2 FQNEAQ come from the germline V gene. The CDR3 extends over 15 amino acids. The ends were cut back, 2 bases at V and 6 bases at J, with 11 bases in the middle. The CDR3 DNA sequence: TGTGCCAGCAGCTTAACGGACAGCCCTAATTCACCCCTCCACTTT. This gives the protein CASSLTDSPNSPLHF.